The rows below give T cell receptor beta chains drawn from one sample of a study of T cell responses to AZD1222 COVID-19 vaccine. The protocol was immunoSEQ multiplex PCR, while the TCRdb copy is restricted to in-frame clones and leaves out a portion. The table lists some 150,000 clones, 80% to 95% of them singletons. The sample was peripheral blood, taken 28 days after the second AZD1222 dose. The receptor set was obtained from an adult who received the AZD1222 COVID-19 vaccine. The CDR3 runs from the conserved cysteine through the conserved F or W. A D gene is named only where the DNA matches it firmly. Clone size is stated in some rows and not others, as once, few, many or a class when expanded.

>.|TRBJ1-3|.|TRBV6-1
CASSEADFGAATIYF
TGTGCCAGCAGTGAAGCTGACTTCGGGGCGGCCACCATATATTTT
>.|TRBJ1-1|.|TRBV25-1
CASSESWQIGAFF
TGTGCCAGCAGTGAATCATGGCAAATAGGAGCTTTCTTT
>once|TRBJ2-3|TRBD2|TRBV6-2/TRBV6-3
CASSTAGGADTQYF
TGTGCCAGCAGTACCGCGGGGGGGGCCGATACGCAGTATTTT
>.|TRBJ1-1|.|TRBV6-1
CASSAAGAEAFF
TGTGCCAGCAGTGCAGCCGGAGCTGAAGCTTTCTTT
>.|TRBJ2-7|.|TRBV27
CASSYQGGEQYF
TGTGCCAGCAGTTACCAGGGAGGCGAGCAGTACTTC
>once|TRBJ2-7|.|TRBV10-3
CAIREPGTASYEQYF
TGTGCCATCAGGGAGCCCGGGACCGCCTCCTACGAGCAGTACTTC
>.|TRBJ2-1|.|TRBV6-5
CASSYSRAEQFF
TGTGCCAGCAGTTACTCGAGGGCTGAGCAGTTCTTC
>.|TRBJ2-2|TRBD2|TRBV4-2
CAGGLAGGNTGELFF
TGTGCCGGGGGACTAGCGGGAGGCAACACCGGGGAGCTGTTTTTT
>.|TRBJ1-1|.|TRBV13
CASSLWAKDTEAFF
TGTGCCAGCAGCTTATGGGCCAAGGACACTGAAGCTTTCTTT
>.|TRBJ2-6|.|TRBV7-2
CASSPWGSSGANVLTF
TGTGCCAGCAGCCCTTGGGGTAGCTCTGGGGCCAACGTCCTGACTTTC
>.|TRBJ1-2|.|TRBV14
CASSQDPRVYGYTF
TGTGCCAGCAGCCAAGATCCCAGGGTCTATGGCTACACCTTC
>.|TRBJ2-5|.|TRBV11-2
CASSLFGGEEETQYF
TGTGCCAGCAGCTTATTTGGGGGAGAAGAAGAGACCCAGTACTTC
>.|TRBJ1-3|.|TRBV21-1
CASTLDSLSGNTIYF
TGTGCCAGTACATTGGACAGCCTCTCTGGAAACACCATATATTTT
>.|TRBJ1-5|.|TRBV5-6
CASSAVGDQPQHF
TGTGCCAGCAGTGCCGTTGGGGATCAGCCCCAGCATTTT
>.|TRBJ1-1|.|TRBV5-5
CASSRNNNQVHTEAFF
TGTGCCAGCAGCCGTAACAATAACCAAGTGCACACTGAAGCTTTCTTT
>.|TRBJ2-7|.|TRBV1
CTSSQVLYEQYF
TGCACCAGCAGCCAAGTCCTATACGAGCAGTACTTC